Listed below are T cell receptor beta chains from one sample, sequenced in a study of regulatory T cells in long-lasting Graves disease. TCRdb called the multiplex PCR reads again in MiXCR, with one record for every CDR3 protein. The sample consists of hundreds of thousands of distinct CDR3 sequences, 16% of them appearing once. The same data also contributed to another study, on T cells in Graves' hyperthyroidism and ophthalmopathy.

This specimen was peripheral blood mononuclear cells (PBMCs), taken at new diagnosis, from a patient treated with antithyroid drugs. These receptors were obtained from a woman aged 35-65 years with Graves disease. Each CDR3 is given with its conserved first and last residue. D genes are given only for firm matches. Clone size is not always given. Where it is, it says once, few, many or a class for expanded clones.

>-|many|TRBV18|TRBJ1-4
CASSPMTANEKLFF
TGTGCCAGCTCACCAATGACAGCTAATGAAAAACTGTTTTTT
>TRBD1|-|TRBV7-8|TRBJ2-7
CASSLEGQGKIGTYEQYF
TGTGCCAGCAGCTTGGAGGGACAGGGTAAAATAGGAACCTACGAGCAGTACTTC
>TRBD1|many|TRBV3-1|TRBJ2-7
CASSQPGQDYEQYF
TGTGCCAGCAGCCAGCCGGGACAGGATTACGAGCAGTACTTC
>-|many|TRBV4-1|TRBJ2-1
CASSQPLGDEQFF
TGCGCCAGCAGCCAACCTCTAGGGGATGAGCAGTTCTTC
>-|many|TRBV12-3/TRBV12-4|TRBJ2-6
CASSLEGAGANVLTF
TGTGCCAGCAGTTTAGAAGGGGCTGGGGCCAACGTCCTGACTTTC
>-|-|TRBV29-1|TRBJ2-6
CSVGKGLNSGANVLTF
TGCAGCGTTGGGAAAGGGCTAAACTCTGGGGCCAACGTCCTGACTTTC
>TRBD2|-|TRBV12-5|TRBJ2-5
CASGPKASGGQETQYF
TGTGCTAGTGGCCCGAAGGCTAGCGGGGGTCAAGAGACCCAGTACTTC
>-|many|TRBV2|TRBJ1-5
CASSEVRGPNQPQHF
TGTGCCAGCAGTGAAGTACGGGGACCCAATCAGCCCCAGCATTTT
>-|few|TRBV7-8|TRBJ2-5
CASSQEGWVGETQYF
TGCGCCAGCAGCCAAGAAGGGTGGGTGGGGGAGACCCAGTACTTC
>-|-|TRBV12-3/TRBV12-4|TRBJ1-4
CASSNSEKLFF
TGTGCCAGCAGTAATAGCGAAAAACTGTTTTTT
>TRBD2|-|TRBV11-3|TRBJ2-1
CASSYTPLAGGPENEQFF
TGTGCCAGCAGCTACACCCCTTTAGCGGGGGGGCCAGAGAATGAGCAGTTCTTC
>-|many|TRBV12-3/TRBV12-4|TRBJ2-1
CASSFSDNEQFF
TGTGCCAGCAGTTTTAGCGACAATGAGCAGTTCTTC
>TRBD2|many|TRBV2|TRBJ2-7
CASGVNSGGVFDDEQYF
TGTGCCAGCGGAGTAAACAGCGGGGGAGTTTTCGATGATGAGCAGTACTTC
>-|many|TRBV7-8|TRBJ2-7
CASSLAHSYEQYF
TGTGCCAGCAGCTTAGCACACTCCTACGAGCAGTACTTC
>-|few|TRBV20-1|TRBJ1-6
CSAGDQVRNSPLHF
TGCAGTGCTGGAGACCAGGTCCGTAATTCACCCCTCCACTTT
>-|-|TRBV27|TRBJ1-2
CASSLNRMGSYTF
TGTGCCAGCAGTTTAAACAGGATGGGCTCCTACACCTTC
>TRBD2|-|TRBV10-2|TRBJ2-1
CASSDSLAGVFFEANEQFF
TGCGCCAGCAGTGACTCACTAGCGGGGGTCTTTTTTGAGGCCAATGAGCAGTTCTTC
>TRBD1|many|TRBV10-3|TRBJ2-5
CAISTTGEETQYF
TGTGCCATCAGCACGACAGGGGAGGAGACCCAGTACTTC
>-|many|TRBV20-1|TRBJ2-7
CSAIGQSVENYEQYF
TGCAGTGCTATAGGACAGTCAGTCGAGAACTACGAGCAGTACTTC
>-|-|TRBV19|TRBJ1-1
CASTRGDAKNTEAFF
TGTGCCAGTACACGGGGGGACGCAAAGAACACTGAAGCTTTCTTT
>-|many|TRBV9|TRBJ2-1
CASSVDHRSTYNEQFF
TGTGCCAGCAGCGTAGATCACAGGAGCACCTACAATGAGCAGTTCTTC
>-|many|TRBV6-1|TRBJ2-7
CASSGAHYEQYF
TGTGCCAGCTCCGGGGCCCACTACGAGCAGTACTTC
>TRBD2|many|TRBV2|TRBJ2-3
CASSSSGGSTDTQYF
TGTGCCAGCAGCTCTAGCGGGGGAAGCACAGATACGCAGTATTTT
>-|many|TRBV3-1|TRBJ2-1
CASSQRVLDNEQFF
TGTGCCAGCAGCCAAAGGGTTCTCGACAATGAGCAGTTCTTC
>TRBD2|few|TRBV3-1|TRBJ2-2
CASSQDVERGVTGELFF
TGTGCCAGCAGCCAAGATGTCGAGCGGGGAGTCACCGGGGAGCTGTTTTTT
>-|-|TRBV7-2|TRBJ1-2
CASSPPPQGIIYGYTF
TGTGCCAGCAGCCCCCCGCCCCAGGGCATTATCTATGGCTACACCTTC
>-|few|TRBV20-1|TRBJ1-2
CSARDREISYGYTF
TGCAGTGCTAGAGACAGGGAAATCTCTTATGGCTACACCTTC
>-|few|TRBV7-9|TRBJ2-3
CASSSVLAGSDTQYF
TGTGCCAGCAGCTCGGTGCTTGCGGGGTCGGATACGCAGTATTTT
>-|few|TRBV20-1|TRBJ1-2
CSAKDGYPNYGYTF
TGCAGTGCTAAAGACGGTTACCCTAACTATGGCTACACCTTC
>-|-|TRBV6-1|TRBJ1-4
CASRKGGNEKLFF
TGTGCCAGCAGAAAGGGCGGGAATGAAAAACTGTTTTTT
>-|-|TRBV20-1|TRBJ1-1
CSGGEDTEAFF
TGCAGTGGCGGGGAGGACACTGAAGCTTTCTTT
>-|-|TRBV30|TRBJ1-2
CAWRPGSYGYTF
TGTGCCTGGAGGCCGGGAAGCTATGGCTACACCTTC
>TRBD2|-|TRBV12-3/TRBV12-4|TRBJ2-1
CASSLHSGGYNEQFF
TGTGCCAGCAGTTTACATAGCGGGGGGTACAATGAGCAGTTCTTC
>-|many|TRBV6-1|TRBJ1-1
CASTRRGFRGLWNTEAFF
TGTGCCAGCACCCGGAGGGGGTTCAGGGGCCTATGGAACACTGAAGCTTTCTTT
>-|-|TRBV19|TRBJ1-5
CASNLDSDNQPQHF
TGTGCCAGTAACCTCGACAGCGACAATCAGCCCCAGCATTTT
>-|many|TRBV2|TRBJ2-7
CASSERDGNEQYF
TGTGCCAGCAGTGAGAGGGACGGAAACGAGCAGTACTTC
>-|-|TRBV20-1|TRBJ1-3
CSARGRISSGNTIYF
TGCAGTGCTAGAGGCCGGATAAGCTCTGGAAACACCATATATTTT
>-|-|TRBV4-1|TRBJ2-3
CASSQDWGRDTQYF
TGCGCCAGCAGCCAAGATTGGGGGCGCGATACGCAGTATTTT
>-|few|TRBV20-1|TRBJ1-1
CSASKPGLTMNTEAFF
TGCAGTGCTAGTAAGCCCGGACTGACCATGAACACTGAAGCTTTCTTT
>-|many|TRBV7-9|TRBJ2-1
CAVRGYEQFF
TGTGCCGTCAGGGGTTATGAGCAGTTCTTC
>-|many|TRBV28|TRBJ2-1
CASSSIESGTANEQFF
TGTGCCAGCAGTTCGATCGAAAGTGGGACCGCTAATGAGCAGTTCTTC
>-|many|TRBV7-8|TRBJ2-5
CASSLVGPGETQYF
TGTGCCAGCAGCTTAGTCGGGCCAGGAGAGACCCAGTACTTC